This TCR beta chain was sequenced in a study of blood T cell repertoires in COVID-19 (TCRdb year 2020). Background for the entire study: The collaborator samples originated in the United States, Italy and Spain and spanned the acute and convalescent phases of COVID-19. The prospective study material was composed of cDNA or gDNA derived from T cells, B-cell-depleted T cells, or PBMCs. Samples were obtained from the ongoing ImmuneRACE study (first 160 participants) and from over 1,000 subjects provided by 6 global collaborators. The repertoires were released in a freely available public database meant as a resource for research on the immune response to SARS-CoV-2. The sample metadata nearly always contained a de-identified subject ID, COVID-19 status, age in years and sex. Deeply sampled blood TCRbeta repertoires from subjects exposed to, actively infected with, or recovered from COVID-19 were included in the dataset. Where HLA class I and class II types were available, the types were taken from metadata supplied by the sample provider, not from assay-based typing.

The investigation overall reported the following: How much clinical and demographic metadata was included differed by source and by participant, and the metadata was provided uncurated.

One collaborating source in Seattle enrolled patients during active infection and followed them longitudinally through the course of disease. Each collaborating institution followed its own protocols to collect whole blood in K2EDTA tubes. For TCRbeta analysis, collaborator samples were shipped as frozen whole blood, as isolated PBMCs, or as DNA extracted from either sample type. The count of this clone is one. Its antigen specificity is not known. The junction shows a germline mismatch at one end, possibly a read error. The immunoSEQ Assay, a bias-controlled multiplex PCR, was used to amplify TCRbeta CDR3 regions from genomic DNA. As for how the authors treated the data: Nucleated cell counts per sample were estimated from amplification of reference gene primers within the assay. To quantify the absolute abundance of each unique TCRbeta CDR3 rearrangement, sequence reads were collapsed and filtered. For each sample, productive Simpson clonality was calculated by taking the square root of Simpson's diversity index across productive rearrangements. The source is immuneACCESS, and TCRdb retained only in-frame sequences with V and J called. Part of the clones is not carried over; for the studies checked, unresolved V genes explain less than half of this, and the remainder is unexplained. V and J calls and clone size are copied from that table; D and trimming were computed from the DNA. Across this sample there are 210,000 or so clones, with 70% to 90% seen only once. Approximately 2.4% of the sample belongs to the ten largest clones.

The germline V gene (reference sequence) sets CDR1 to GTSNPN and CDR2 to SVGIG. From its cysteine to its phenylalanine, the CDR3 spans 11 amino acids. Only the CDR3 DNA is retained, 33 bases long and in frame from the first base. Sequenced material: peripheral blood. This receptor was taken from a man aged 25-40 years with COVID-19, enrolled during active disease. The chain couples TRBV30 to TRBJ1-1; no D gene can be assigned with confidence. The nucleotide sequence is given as TGTGCCTGGAGTGTAGAAGTGAAGCTTGTCTTT. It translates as CAWSVEVKLVF.